This TCR beta chain was sequenced in a study of shared clonotypes between healthy human individuals. In the study overall: Each donor's CD8 memory used one plate, CD8 naive two, each CD4 subset three. Notes on the study in general: The study generally estimated greater richness for naive than memory subsets. It was observed that approximately 5% of naive CD4 clonotypes were shared across a handful of donors.

It was CD45RO-negative cells, positively selected for CCR7, that made up naive CD8 cells, with terminally differentiated effector memory CD45RA+ cells excluded. Worth noting for this clone: Its antigen is not known.

TCRdb's table, derived via immunoSEQ multiplex PCR, lists solely in-frame clones and lacks some. The sample contains roughly 590,000 clones, about 95% of which appear only once. V shed 5 bases, J shed 1 base, and the junction held 6 bases outside the gene matches. Germline V lookup: CDR1 SGHVS, CDR2 FNYEAQ. This CDR3 has 15 amino acids. The chain employs TRBV7-6 and TRBJ2-7; 9 nucleotides align to TRBD2. The TCR sequence derives from a woman aged 25 to 39 in good health. Sequencing input: naive CD8+ T cells sorted from blood. This CDR3 reads CASSPSGRFSYEQYF. The CDR3 bases are TGTGCCAGCAGCCCAAGCGGGAGGTTTTCCTACGAGCAGTACTTC.